This T cell receptor beta chain was sequenced during a study of response to subunit inactivated influenza vaccine. On this clonotype itself: Its specificity is not known.

TCRdb fed the RT-PCR reads into MiXCR, producing one record per CDR3 protein. The sample includes roughly 550,000 distinct CDR3 sequences, approximately 20% of them seen just once. Looked up from germline, CDR1 is SEHNR and CDR2 is FQNEAQ (reference sequence). V shed 5 bases and J shed 3 bases, with 17 bases lying between them. The CDR3 is 15 residues long. Study-level results: Authors suggested each seasonal flu vaccination may recruit only limited numbers of new T cells.

Another study also made use of these data, one on T cells expressing NK-cell markers. From that second work: UMIs accompanied the 5'RACE template switching by which TCR beta cDNA was made. The TCR beta repertoires were obtained from sorted CD3+CD56+NKG2C+, CD3+CD56+NKG2C- and CD3+CD56-NKG2C+ T cells. Six donors carried dominant NKG2C+ clonotypes that made up about 1.0-8% of their CD8+ T cells.

The origin of this receptor is a middle-aged man who received an inactivated influenza vaccine. The sample was CD4+ T cells sorted from PBMCs, taken roughly 12 days after vaccination. The rearrangement uses TRBV7-9 and TRBJ2-7; D uncertain. CDR3 protein: CASSLTADKHYEQYF. CDR3 in DNA: TGTGCCAGCAGCCTAACAGCCGACAAACACTACGAGCAGTACTTC.